This record looks at one T cell receptor beta chain sequence and its context. The antigen remains unidentified. These data belong to a study of cytomegalovirus exposure and HLA in healthy donors. Overall study context: Genetic ancestry analysis placed more than 80% of the approximately 390 donors that were genotyped in the Caucasian-associated cluster. Study-wide points: Researchers reported in a later analysis that a missense DCLRE1C variant was tied to TCR beta V- and J-gene trimming. Among TCR beta chains, those listed as cytomegalovirus-associated numbered approximately 150.

Primers for the PCR totalled 60 Vbeta and 13 Jbeta. Repertoires were generated with immunoSEQ multiplex PCR, while TCRdb's copy carries only in-frame clones and drops some. The data contain over 150,000 clones, about 80% of them seen just once; the ten biggest clones take up roughly 3%. Trimming removed 2 bases from V and 6 bases from J, with 19 bases in between. The CDR3 loop spans 16 amino acids. CDR1 and CDR2 from the germline V gene are SGHRS and YFSETQ. Sequenced input: PBMCs. The chain is built from TRBV5-1 and TRBJ2-3; D unclear. This receptor was taken from a woman in her 30s in good health and CMV-seronegative. The CDR3 DNA reads TGCGCCAGCAGCTTCGCCAGCCGGGTTTTAAGGGATACGCAGTATTTT. As protein: CASSFASRVLRDTQYF.